The clone carrying this T cell receptor (beta chain) was seen many times. The antigen is unknown. The sample comes from a study of neurological immune-mediated disorders. The cDNA was synthesized by 5'RACE incorporating 10-nucleotide random UMIs. TCRdb recomputed calls from the 5' RACE reads with MiXCR, one row per CDR3 protein. The sample carries 50,000 to 65,000 distinct CDR3 sequences, roughly 4% recorded once. Study-wide results and caveats: The greatest TCR clonal expansion appeared in HTLV-1-associated myelopathy and the smallest, falling below healthy controls, in multiple sclerosis. One related-CDR3 cluster, identified by phylogenetic grouping, held the repertoires of 18 of 34 multiple sclerosis patients and was a possible signature.

The unsorted libraries were prepared from 2 million PBMCs (stored at -80 C). This CDR3 region has 15 residues. V dropped 8 bases and J dropped 5; count of bases not matched to a gene: 10. CDR1 and CDR2 from the germline V gene are WSHSY and SAAADI. This clonotype was obtained from a man aged 25 to 45 with multiple sclerosis. The chain uses TRBV10-2 and TRBJ2-3; 10 nucleotides agree with TRBD2. The sequenced sample consisted of PBMCs. CDR3 sequence (DNA): TGCGCCAGCTTATCCACTAGCGGGGCAATAGATACGCAGTATTTT. This codes for CASLSTSGAIDTQYF.